This TCR beta chain was retrieved from a study of blood T cell repertoires in COVID-19. On the study more broadly: PBMCs, B-cell-depleted T cells, or T cells were the source of the cDNA or gDNA that made up the material.

Per the authors' pipeline: Amplification of reference gene primers was used by the study to estimate nucleated cell counts. Measured with immunoSEQ multiplex PCR; TCRdb has only the in-frame clones, and not every one. V, J and clone size reflect that table, while D and trimming were determined from the DNA. There are roughly 100,000 clones in the sample; roughly four fifths occur only once, and over 8.5% lies in the top ten. This clonotype originated in a woman aged 70-85 years with acute or convalescent COVID-19. Sequenced input: peripheral blood.

CDR3 residues: CASNSGTVNTEAFF. CDR3 nucleotide sequence: TGTGCCAGTAACTCCGGGACAGTGAACACTGAAGCTTTCTTT. This sequence joins TRBV19 and TRBJ1-1, with 7 bases that match TRBD1. CDR1 and CDR2 from the germline V gene are LNHDA and SQIVND (reference sequence). The junction had 5 bases not matched to a gene; V was cut back by 7 bases and J by 0 bases. The CDR3 is 14 residues long.